This TCR beta chain was sequenced for a study of blood T cell repertoires in COVID-19. Cohorts were determined from participant-reported clinical history. V shed 1 base and J 7 bases; nucleotides not matched to a gene: 10. This CDR3 region has 16 residues. Germline V lookup: CDR1 SGHAT, CDR2 FQNNGV. This clone was counted between two and nine times. How the authors handled the data: From reference gene primer amplification, estimates of nucleated cell counts were derived. Method: immunoSEQ multiplex PCR; TCRdb's copy keeps in-frame clones and lacks some. The V and J calls and clone size were taken over from that table, and D and trimming were inferred from the DNA. The sample records about 280,000 clones, roughly 80% being singletons.

The rearrangement joins TRBV11-2 to TRBJ2-1, with 7 bases lining up with TRBD2. The specimen sequenced was PBMCs or T cells enriched from blood (not recorded which). The sequence was obtained from a man between 35 and 55 years old who had been exposed to COVID-19. CDR3 nucleotides: TGTGCCAGCAGCTTAGGGGAAACGGGAGGAGGGAATGAGCAGTTCTTC. It encodes CASSLGETGGGNEQFF.